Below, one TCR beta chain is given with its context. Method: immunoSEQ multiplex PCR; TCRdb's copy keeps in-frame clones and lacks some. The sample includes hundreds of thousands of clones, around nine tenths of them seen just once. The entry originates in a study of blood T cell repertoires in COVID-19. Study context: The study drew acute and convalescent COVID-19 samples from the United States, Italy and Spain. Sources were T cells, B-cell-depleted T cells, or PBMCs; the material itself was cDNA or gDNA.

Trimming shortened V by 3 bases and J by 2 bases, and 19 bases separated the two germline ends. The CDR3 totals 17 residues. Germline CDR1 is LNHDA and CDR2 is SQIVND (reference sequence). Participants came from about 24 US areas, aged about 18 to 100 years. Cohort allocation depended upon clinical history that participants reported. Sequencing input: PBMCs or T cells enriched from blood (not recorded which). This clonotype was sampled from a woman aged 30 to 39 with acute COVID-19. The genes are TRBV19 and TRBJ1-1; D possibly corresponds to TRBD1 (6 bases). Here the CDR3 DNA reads TGTGCCAGTAGTATTTACCAGCGGGGGCACCCCAACACTGAAGCTTTCTTT. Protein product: CASSIYQRGHPNTEAFF.